This is a list of T cell receptor beta chains from one sample in a study of tumor and adjacent non-tumor tissue in lung cancer. Each CDR3 protein is one row after TCRdb ran MiXCR on the multiplex PCR reads. The sample has about 86,000 distinct CDR3 sequences, around 76% seen once. The sample comprised distant non-tumor lung tissue. All receptors come from a woman in her 50s with non-small cell lung cancer. Each CDR3 is given with its conserved first and last residue. The order of the fields is V gene, J gene, D gene, clone size, CDR3 DNA, CDR3 protein. A D gene is named only where the DNA matches it firmly. Clone size appears in some rows only: once, few, many, or a class for an expanded clone.

v_call: TRBV7-8
j_call: TRBJ2-1
d_call: NA
clone_size: NA
cdr3_nt: TGTGCCAGCAGCCTCCCCTCAGTCAGATCAAGAAGCAATGAGCAATTCTTC
cdr3_aa: CASSLPSVRSRSNEQFF

v_call: TRBV29-1
j_call: TRBJ1-5
d_call: TRBD1
clone_size: NA
cdr3_nt: TGCAGCGTTATACAGGGGGTGTCTCAGCCCCAGCATTTT
cdr3_aa: CSVIQGVSQPQHF

v_call: TRBV11-3
j_call: TRBJ2-1
d_call: NA
clone_size: once
cdr3_nt: TGTGCCAGCAGCGATAGAGGGGTGGGGGGGGACAGTGTGAGTGACCAGTTCTTC
cdr3_aa: CASSDRGVGGDSVSDQFF

v_call: TRBV6-1
j_call: TRBJ2-7
d_call: NA
clone_size: NA
cdr3_nt: TGTGCCAGCAGTGAATTTCAAGCGGTAGGCTACGAGCAGTACTTC
cdr3_aa: CASSEFQAVGYEQYF

v_call: TRBV4-1
j_call: TRBJ2-1
d_call: NA
clone_size: NA
cdr3_nt: TGCGCCAACAACCCCGAGCCGGGGTACAATGAGCAGTTCTTC
cdr3_aa: CANNPEPGYNEQFF

v_call: TRBV29-1
j_call: TRBJ2-7
d_call: TRBD2
clone_size: NA
cdr3_nt: TGTAGCGTTGTTGGGAAAGCGGGAGGAGTCTTGTACGAGCAGTACTTC
cdr3_aa: CSVVGKAGGVLYEQYF

v_call: TRBV5-6
j_call: TRBJ1-5
d_call: NA
clone_size: NA
cdr3_nt: TGTGCCAGCAGTTTGTTGCAGATCGGCAATCAGCCCCAGCATTTT
cdr3_aa: CASSLLQIGNQPQHF

v_call: TRBV5-6
j_call: TRBJ2-7
d_call: TRBD1
clone_size: NA
cdr3_nt: TGTGCCATCAGCTACACACAGGGGAAGGGCTACGAACAGTACTTC
cdr3_aa: CAISYTQGKGYEQYF

v_call: TRBV29-1
j_call: TRBJ1-1
d_call: NA
clone_size: NA
cdr3_nt: TGTAGCGTTGAGGGGACCCCGACCGCTTTAGACGCTGAAGCTCTCTTT
cdr3_aa: CSVEGTPTALDAEALF

v_call: TRBV25-1
j_call: TRBJ2-3
d_call: TRBD2
clone_size: once
cdr3_nt: TGTGCCAGCAATGTAACTACCGGGACTAGCGGGAGTCTGGTAGGAGATACCCAGTATTTT
cdr3_aa: CASNVTTGTSGSLVGDTQYF

v_call: TRBV6-6
j_call: TRBJ2-3
d_call: TRBD2
clone_size: NA
cdr3_nt: TGTGCCAGTACCCCGGGAGGGGCGATAGATATGCAGTATTTT
cdr3_aa: CASTPGGAIDMQYF

v_call: TRBV11-2
j_call: TRBJ2-3
d_call: NA
clone_size: NA
cdr3_nt: TGTGCCAGCCGCTTGTGTGGCCAGCTAGCAACAGATACGCAGTATTTT
cdr3_aa: CASRLCGQLATDTQYF

v_call: TRBV10-2
j_call: TRBJ2-5
d_call: TRBD2
clone_size: NA
cdr3_nt: TGCGACAGCAGTGACCCGATTAGTGGGAGGGAGGGCGAGACCCAGTACTTC
cdr3_aa: CDSSDPISGREGETQYF

v_call: TRBV4-2
j_call: TRBJ2-1
d_call: TRBD2
clone_size: NA
cdr3_nt: TGTGCCAGTAGCCAAGAGGCGGGGGACCCCTACAATAAGCAGTTCTTC
cdr3_aa: CASSQEAGDPYNKQFF

v_call: TRBV4-1
j_call: TRBJ2-7
d_call: TRBD2
clone_size: NA
cdr3_nt: TGCGCCAGCAGCAAGACCCTAGCGGTAGGTGGCGAGCAGTATTTC
cdr3_aa: CASSKTLAVGGEQYF

v_call: TRBV12-3/TRBV12-4
j_call: TRBJ2-2
d_call: NA
clone_size: once
cdr3_nt: TGTGCCAGCAGTTTAGGGACATGGACAGACACTGGGGAGCTGTTGTTT
cdr3_aa: CASSLGTWTDTGELLF

v_call: TRBV5-1
j_call: TRBJ1-4
d_call: NA
clone_size: NA
cdr3_nt: TGCGCCAGCAGCTTGGGTGTACCTGAAAAACCGTTTTTT
cdr3_aa: CASSLGVPEKPFF

v_call: TRBV12-3/TRBV12-4
j_call: TRBJ2-7
d_call: NA
clone_size: few
cdr3_nt: TGTGCCAACAGTTTTGGGGGTAGGTCCTACGAGCGGTACTTC
cdr3_aa: CANSFGGRSYERYF

v_call: TRBV12-3/TRBV12-4
j_call: TRBJ1-5
d_call: NA
clone_size: NA
cdr3_nt: TGTGCCAGCAGTTTAAACAAGGGAAGTCAGTCCCAGCATTTT
cdr3_aa: CASSLNKGSQSQHF

v_call: TRBV6-5
j_call: TRBJ2-6
d_call: TRBD2
clone_size: NA
cdr3_nt: TGTGCCAGCAGTTTATTCTCCGGGCGGGGGAGCTCTGAGGCCAACGTCCTGACTTTC
cdr3_aa: CASSLFSGRGSSEANVLTF

v_call: TRBV11-3
j_call: TRBJ2-7
d_call: NA
clone_size: NA
cdr3_nt: TGTGCCAACAGCTGGGGTAACGGCGAGCACTACTTC
cdr3_aa: CANSWGNGEHYF

v_call: TRBV4-2
j_call: TRBJ2-1
d_call: TRBD2
clone_size: many
cdr3_nt: TGTGCCAGCAGCCCCCTGGCGGGGGAGGGGCGGGAGGGTTACAATGAGCAGTTCTTC
cdr3_aa: CASSPLAGEGREGYNEQFF

v_call: TRBV12-3/TRBV12-4
j_call: TRBJ2-7
d_call: NA
clone_size: NA
cdr3_nt: TGTGCCAGCAGCACAGTGGGCAGCGTGCAGTACTTC
cdr3_aa: CASSTVGSVQYF

v_call: TRBV12-3/TRBV12-4
j_call: TRBJ2-1
d_call: NA
clone_size: NA
cdr3_nt: TGTGCCAGCAGTATCCCCTCTAGCTTTTGGCGGTTCTTC
cdr3_aa: CASSIPSSFWRFF

v_call: TRBV11-2
j_call: TRBJ2-2
d_call: TRBD2
clone_size: NA
cdr3_nt: TGTGCCAGCAGTTTAGTGGGGACTAGGGAGCTGTTTTTT
cdr3_aa: CASSLVGTRELFF

v_call: TRBV6-5
j_call: TRBJ2-3
d_call: NA
clone_size: NA
cdr3_nt: TGTGCCAGCAGTTACTGGCTAGGGGACACAGATACGCTGTATTTT
cdr3_aa: CASSYWLGDTDTLYF

v_call: TRBV4-2
j_call: TRBJ2-6
d_call: NA
clone_size: NA
cdr3_nt: TGTGCCAGTAGCCAAGATACAAACTCTGGGGCCAAGGTCCCGACTTTC
cdr3_aa: CASSQDTNSGAKVPTF

v_call: TRBV11-2
j_call: TRBJ2-7
d_call: NA
clone_size: NA
cdr3_nt: TGTGGTAGCAGCTCACCCAGCAGGGTCGGGCAGTATTTC
cdr3_aa: CGSSSPSRVGQYF

v_call: TRBV9
j_call: TRBJ2-1
d_call: NA
clone_size: many
cdr3_nt: TGTGCCAGCAGCGTAGGGGATCAGTACAATGAGCAGTTCTTC
cdr3_aa: CASSVGDQYNEQFF

v_call: TRBV6-2/TRBV6-3
j_call: TRBJ2-7
d_call: TRBD2
clone_size: NA
cdr3_nt: TGTGACAGCAGTTACGTAGGACTAGCGGGAGTCGAACAGTACTTC
cdr3_aa: CDSSYVGLAGVEQYF

v_call: TRBV29-1
j_call: TRBJ2-7
d_call: NA
clone_size: NA
cdr3_nt: TGCAGTGTGGAAAGGATCTCCAAGGGGGAGCAGTACTTC
cdr3_aa: CSVERISKGEQYF

v_call: TRBV7-8
j_call: TRBJ2-2
d_call: TRBD1
clone_size: NA
cdr3_nt: TGTTCCAGCAGCCGACTGACAGGGGTTGGCGGGGAGCCGTTTTTT
cdr3_aa: CSSSRLTGVGGEPFF

v_call: TRBV20-1
j_call: TRBJ1-1
d_call: NA
clone_size: NA
cdr3_nt: TGCAGTGCCAAGACAGGATTCTACGCTGAAGCTTTCTTT
cdr3_aa: CSAKTGFYAEAFF

v_call: TRBV11-2
j_call: TRBJ2-7
d_call: NA
clone_size: NA
cdr3_nt: TGTGCCAGCAGCATGACGGACACTGCCTACGAGCATTACTTT
cdr3_aa: CASSMTDTAYEHYF

v_call: TRBV29-1
j_call: TRBJ2-7
d_call: TRBD1
clone_size: NA
cdr3_nt: TGCAGCGTTGAGAGGGCAGGGGGCCCCAACAACCAGTACTTC
cdr3_aa: CSVERAGGPNNQYF

v_call: TRBV6-2/TRBV6-3
j_call: TRBJ1-1
d_call: NA
clone_size: NA
cdr3_nt: TGTGCAAGCAGTCAGTGGGGGACTCCGGCCACTGAAGCTTTCTTT
cdr3_aa: CASSQWGTPATEAFF

v_call: TRBV10-1
j_call: TRBJ2-3
d_call: NA
clone_size: many
cdr3_nt: TGCGCCAGCCTTACCAACGCAGGTGAACGCACAGATACGCAGTATTTT
cdr3_aa: CASLTNAGERTDTQYF

v_call: TRBV6-2/TRBV6-3
j_call: TRBJ2-1
d_call: NA
clone_size: NA
cdr3_nt: TGTGCCAGCAATTACTCAGTGTCTGGAGGTTATGAGCAGTTCTTC
cdr3_aa: CASNYSVSGGYEQFF

v_call: TRBV6-1
j_call: TRBJ1-4
d_call: TRBD1
clone_size: NA
cdr3_nt: TGTGCCAGCAGTGAGGACAGGGGATGCGAAGAACTGTTTTTT
cdr3_aa: CASSEDRGCEELFF

v_call: TRBV7-8
j_call: TRBJ2-7
d_call: TRBD1
clone_size: NA
cdr3_nt: TGTGCCTGCAACTTAGTCGTTGGCGGCCGGACAGGGTCCTACGAGCAGTACTTC
cdr3_aa: CACNLVVGGRTGSYEQYF

v_call: TRBV6-6
j_call: TRBJ2-7
d_call: NA
clone_size: NA
cdr3_nt: TGTGCTAGCTTGGAAAATTACGAGCAGTACTTC
cdr3_aa: CASLENYEQYF

v_call: TRBV29-1
j_call: TRBJ1-1
d_call: TRBD1
clone_size: medium-sized
cdr3_nt: TGCAGCGGGCAGGGGGCTGGTGTGAACACTGAAGCTTTCTTT
cdr3_aa: CSGQGAGVNTEAFF

v_call: TRBV12-3/TRBV12-4
j_call: TRBJ1-2
d_call: TRBD1
clone_size: NA
cdr3_nt: TGTGCCAGCAGTCCGAGGGACAGAGGTGGCTACACCTTC
cdr3_aa: CASSPRDRGGYTF

v_call: TRBV4-1
j_call: TRBJ1-5
d_call: NA
clone_size: NA
cdr3_nt: TGCGCCAGCAGCCAAGCTCCACAGGGACGTAATCAGCCCCAGCATTTT
cdr3_aa: CASSQAPQGRNQPQHF

v_call: TRBV30
j_call: TRBJ2-1
d_call: NA
clone_size: NA
cdr3_nt: TGTGCCTGGGAGCGGAGCTTATACAATGAGCAGTTCTTC
cdr3_aa: CAWERSLYNEQFF

v_call: TRBV5-1
j_call: TRBJ2-5
d_call: TRBD2
clone_size: many
cdr3_nt: TGCGCCAGCAGCCCTGGACTAGCGGGAGGATCAGGGGAGACCCAGTACTTC
cdr3_aa: CASSPGLAGGSGETQYF

v_call: TRBV6-5
j_call: TRBJ1-2
d_call: NA
clone_size: NA
cdr3_nt: TGTGCCACCCTATTTTCGGGGGCAGGAGCTAACTATGACTACACCTTC
cdr3_aa: CATLFSGAGANYDYTF

v_call: TRBV11-2
j_call: TRBJ2-7
d_call: NA
clone_size: NA
cdr3_nt: TGTGCCAGCACCTCATCCAATAGGGTCGGGCAGTACTTC
cdr3_aa: CASTSSNRVGQYF

v_call: TRBV4-1
j_call: TRBJ2-7
d_call: TRBD2
clone_size: NA
cdr3_nt: TGCGCCAGCAGCCATACTAGCGGGAGATACGAGCAGTACTTC
cdr3_aa: CASSHTSGRYEQYF

v_call: TRBV20-1
j_call: TRBJ1-6
d_call: NA
clone_size: NA
cdr3_nt: TGCAGTGCTAGGGGTGGAGACTCCTTCCACTTT
cdr3_aa: CSARGGDSFHF

v_call: TRBV5-1
j_call: TRBJ1-5
d_call: NA
clone_size: many
cdr3_nt: TGCGCCAGCAGCTTAGGGACTCTCGATAGCAATCAGCCCCAGCATTTT
cdr3_aa: CASSLGTLDSNQPQHF

v_call: TRBV10-3
j_call: TRBJ2-7
d_call: TRBD1
clone_size: many
cdr3_nt: TGTGCCACCCTACAGGGGTACGAGCAGTACTTC
cdr3_aa: CATLQGYEQYF

v_call: TRBV11-2
j_call: TRBJ1-1
d_call: NA
clone_size: NA
cdr3_nt: TGTGCCAACAGCTTAAAGGACACTGAAGCTTCCTTT
cdr3_aa: CANSLKDTEASF

v_call: TRBV6-6
j_call: TRBJ1-1
d_call: TRBD1
clone_size: NA
cdr3_nt: TGTGCCAGCAGTTCCTCTCAAACAGGGGGATACACCGAAGCTTTCTTT
cdr3_aa: CASSSSQTGGYTEAFF

v_call: TRBV6-5
j_call: TRBJ2-7
d_call: NA
clone_size: many
cdr3_nt: TGTGCCAGCAGTACGCCAGGGAGGTACGAGCAGTACTTC
cdr3_aa: CASSTPGRYEQYF

v_call: TRBV29-1
j_call: TRBJ1-1
d_call: NA
clone_size: NA
cdr3_nt: TGCAGCATTCGAGGAGACACTGAAGCTTTCTTC
cdr3_aa: CSIRGDTEAFF

v_call: TRBV6-1
j_call: TRBJ2-6
d_call: TRBD2
clone_size: NA
cdr3_nt: TGTGCCAGTAGTGAACGGTCCGGGAGCGGGGCCAACGTCGTGACTTTC
cdr3_aa: CASSERSGSGANVVTF

v_call: TRBV6-5
j_call: TRBJ2-1
d_call: NA
clone_size: few
cdr3_nt: TGTGCCAGCAGCACGGCCCCCTACAATGAGCGGTTCTTC
cdr3_aa: CASSTAPYNERFF

v_call: TRBV11-3
j_call: TRBJ2-1
d_call: NA
clone_size: NA
cdr3_nt: TGTGCCACCAGCCCCACTAGTGGTAGCAATGAGCAGTTCTTC
cdr3_aa: CATSPTSGSNEQFF

v_call: TRBV11-2
j_call: TRBJ1-1
d_call: NA
clone_size: NA
cdr3_nt: TGTGCCAGCAGCTTAGGGGCCGATAACACTGAAGCTTTCTTT
cdr3_aa: CASSLGADNTEAFF